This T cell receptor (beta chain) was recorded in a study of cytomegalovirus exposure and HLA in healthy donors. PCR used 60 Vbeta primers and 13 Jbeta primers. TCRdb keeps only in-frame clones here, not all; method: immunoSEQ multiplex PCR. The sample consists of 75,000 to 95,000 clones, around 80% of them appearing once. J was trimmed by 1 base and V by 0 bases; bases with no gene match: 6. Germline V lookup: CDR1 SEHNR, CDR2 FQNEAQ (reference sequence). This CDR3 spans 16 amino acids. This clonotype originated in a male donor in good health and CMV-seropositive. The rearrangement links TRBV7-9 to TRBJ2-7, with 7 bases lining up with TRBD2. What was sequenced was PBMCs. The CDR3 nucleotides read TGTGCCAGCAGCTTAGCAATCGCACTAGCGTCCTACGAGCAGTACTTC. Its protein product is CASSLAIALASYEQYF.